Detailed here is one T cell receptor (beta chain). On the basis of clinical symptoms, serum thyroxine and TRAb, thyroid ultrasound and orbital computed tomography, diagnoses were made. The record originates from a study of T cells in Graves' hyperthyroidism and ophthalmopathy. Germline V gene data show CDR1 as MGHRA and CDR2 as YSYEKL. The CDR3 totals 15 residues. Trimming removed 1 base from V and 3 bases from J, with 9 bases in between. Amplification yielded TCR beta CDR3 regions, with RNA transcripts as the source. Researchers ran a first-round RT-PCR on the TCR CDR3 using the HTBI primer set. From the multiplex PCR reads, TCRdb called clonotypes with MiXCR, one entry per CDR3 protein. The data contain about 840,000 distinct CDR3 sequences, approximately 40% of them singletons.

Sequencing input: blood. The J gene is TRBJ1-4, the V gene TRBV4-1; no firm D call. The receptor was isolated from a man aged 18-30 years with Graves' hyperthyroidism. CDR3 bases: TGCGCCAGCAGCCAAGCGCGGGGAGCTAATGAAAAACTGTTTTTT. Encoded protein: CASSQARGANEKLFF.